What follows describes a single T cell receptor beta chain. The data stem from a study of blood T cell repertoires in COVID-19. Overall study context: From T cells, B-cell-depleted T cells, or PBMCs came the material, which was cDNA or gDNA.

Libraries were prepared by immunoSEQ multiplex PCR; TCRdb keeps only in-frame clonotypes and omits some of them. The data contain approximately 410,000 clones, 80% to 90% of them singletons. The V segment lost 4 bases and the J segment 0 bases; nucleotides outside the gene matches: 10. The CDR3 totals 17 residues. CDR1 is LNHDA, CDR2 SQIVND, per germline (reference sequence). The source of this sequence is a woman aged 25-40 years with active or convalescent COVID-19. J is TRBJ2-3 and V is TRBV19; the match to TRBD2 covers 7 bases. The material sequenced was peripheral blood. CDR3 bases: TGTGCCAGTAGTACGCAACCCTCTAGCGGCAGCACAGATACGCAGTATTTT. It specifies CASSTQPSSGSTDTQYF.